One sample yielded the 14 T cell receptor beta chains listed below, sequenced in a study of blood T cell repertoires in COVID-19. The method was immunoSEQ multiplex PCR; TCRdb's version includes in-frame clones alone and lacks a portion of them. The table includes some 250,000 clones, roughly 86% detected once. What was sequenced was peripheral blood. The source of these receptors is a man older than 75 with acute or convalescent COVID-19.

The chain has TRBV19 and TRBJ2-7; a weak D match, TRBD1 (5 bases). CDR3 length: 13 residues. Germline values: CDR1 LNHDA, CDR2 SQIVND (reference sequence). Trimming left V 8 bases short and J 3 bases short, with 14 bases between. DNA for the CDR3: TGTGCCAGTTCCGACAGAAAGGGCTACGAGCAGTACTTC. Translation: CASSDRKGYEQYF.

This clone was recorded once. The chain uses TRBV18 and TRBJ1-5; D not resolved. The CDR3 has 12 amino acids. V lost 3 bases to trimming and J lost 3 bases, with 3 bases between them. The germline CDR1 and CDR2 sequences are KGHSH and LQKENI. The CDR3 sequence is CASSPYNQPQHF. The CDR3 DNA follows: TGTGCCAGCTCACCGTACAATCAGCCCCAGCATTTT.

The V and J genes are TRBV18 and TRBJ2-7; D is unresolved. Germline V gene lookup returns CDR1 KGHSH and CDR2 LQKENI. V lost 2 bases to trimming and J lost 1 base, with 6 bases between them. This CDR3 comprises 13 residues. The CDR3 DNA reads TGTGCCAGCTCACCAGCGGCTTCCTACGAGCAGTACTTC. Encoded protein: CASSPAASYEQYF.

V gene TRBV7-2 combines with J gene TRBJ2-7, with 10 bases matching TRBD1. This CDR3 comprises 15 residues. CDR1 and CDR2 (germline): SGHTA, FQGNSA. Trimming cost V 3 bases and J 0 bases; bases outside gene matches: 2. CDR3 nucleotide sequence: TGTGCCAGCAGCTTCCGGGACAGGGGCTCCTACGAGCAGTACTTC. Translating gives CASSFRDRGSYEQYF.

This chain uses TRBV5-1 with TRBJ1-1; 9 bases fit TRBD1. The CDR3 covers 14 residues. Germline V lookup: CDR1 SGHRS, CDR2 YFSETQ. The J segment lost 5 bases and the V segment lost 4 bases, leaving 6 bases of the junction unmatched. The CDR3 loop reads CASSLGQGGTEAFF. The CDR3 DNA follows: TGCGCCAGCAGCCTGGGACAGGGCGGTACTGAAGCTTTCTTT.

V gene TRBV12-3 or TRBV12-4 combines with J gene TRBJ2-7, with no clear D. The CDR3 contains 12 residues. The V and J ends lost 3 bases and 2 bases respectively, with 5 bases between them. The CDR3 loop is CASSFFAYEQYF. DNA of the CDR3: TGTGCCAGCAGTTTTTTCGCCTACGAGCAGTACTTC.

This chain joins TRBV6-6 and TRBJ2-4; 10 nucleotides agree with TRBD2. Germline CDR1 and CDR2: MNHNY and SVGAGI (reference sequence). CDR3 length equals 20 residues. V gave up 6 bases and J gave up 3 bases; unmatched junction bases: 20. CDR3 in amino acids: CASSKYHPLAGDVGKNIQYF. In DNA, the CDR3 is TGTGCCAGCAGCAAATACCACCCGCTAGCGGGAGACGTAGGCAAAAACATTCAGTACTTC.

This sequence joins TRBV27 and TRBJ2-2; D gene unclear. V lost 6 bases and J lost 5, with 16 bases in between. Germline assignment: CDR1 MNHEY and CDR2 SMNVEV (reference sequence). The CDR3 loop spans 15 amino acids. The CDR3 DNA reads as TGTGCCAGCAGGGTGACAACCGCGAGTACCGGGGAGCTGTTTTTT. Amino acid sequence: CASRVTTASTGELFF.

This chain connects TRBV7-8 to TRBJ2-5, with 9 bases identical to TRBD2. The CDR3 is made up of 16 amino acids. The junction had 11 bases not matched to a gene; V was cut back by 5 bases and J by 4 bases. CDR1 is SGHVS, CDR2 FQNEAQ, per germline. Here the CDR3 reads CASSPLAGGGGETQYF. CDR3 in DNA: TGTGCCAGCAGCCCCCTGGCGGGAGGGGGGGGAGAGACCCAGTACTTC. Full variable domain (rest looked up from reference TRBV7-8 and TRBJ2-5): GAGVSQSPRYKVAKRGQDVALRCDPISGHVSLFWYQQALGQGPEFLTYFQNEAQLDKSGLPSDRFFAERPEGSVSTLKIQRTQQEDSAVYLCASSPLAGGGGETQYFGPGTRLLVL.

This chain uses TRBV6-5 with TRBJ1-2; 10 bases are shared with TRBD1. The germline V gene has CDR1 MNHEY and CDR2 SVGAGI. This CDR3 is 14 amino acids long. V gave up 7 bases and J gave up 4 bases; unmatched junction bases: 6. CDR3 nucleotide sequence: TGTGCCAGCACCCGACAGGGGGCCGGCTATGGCTACACCTTC. Its protein is CASTRQGAGYGYTF.

The chain links TRBV6-5 to TRBJ1-2; no clear D. CDR3 length equals 13 residues. Per germline, CDR1 MNHEY and CDR2 SVGAGI. V lost 4 bases, J lost 5 bases, and 11 bases lay in between. The CDR3 reads CASSFGSNYGYTF. For the CDR3, the DNA is TGTGCCAGCAGTTTTGGCAGTAATTATGGCTACACCTTC.

V gene TRBV27 combines with J gene TRBJ1-4; D remains unclear. The germline CDR1 and CDR2 sequences are MNHEY and SMNVEV (reference sequence). The V gene lost 6 bases and the J gene lost 0 bases, with 14 bases spanning the gap. The CDR3 sequence is 16 residues long. The CDR3: CASSTSVESTNEKLFF. The CDR3 DNA sequence: TGTGCCAGCAGCACGTCCGTGGAGTCAACTAATGAAAAACTGTTTTTT.

J is TRBJ1-6 and V is TRBV7-3, with a weak D call TRBD1 (6 bases). The V gene's germline CDR1 is SGHTA and CDR2 FQGTGA. The CDR3 runs to 14 residues. V was shortened by 0 bases and J by 10 bases, with 10 bases between the two germline ends. This chain's CDR3 is CASSLTGGGSPLHF. CDR3 sequence (DNA): TGTGCCAGCAGCTTAACAGGGGGTGGATCACCCCTCCACTTT.

CDR3 sequence reads: CASRVDSSNQPQHF. The DNA for the CDR3 is TGTGCCAGCAGGGTCGACTCTAGCAATCAGCCCCAGCATTTT. The gene calls are TRBV2 and TRBJ1-5; D is undetermined. Germline-derived CDR1 and CDR2 are SNHLY and FYNNEI. V dropped 6 bases and J dropped 0 bases, with 9 bases sitting between them. The CDR3 loop spans 14 amino acids.